These 9 T cell receptor beta chains were sequenced from one sample in a study of blood T cell repertoires in COVID-19. TCRdb keeps only in-frame clones here, not all; method: immunoSEQ multiplex PCR. The table lists tens of thousands of clones, approximately 85% of them singletons. What was sequenced was peripheral blood. These receptors came from a man aged 50-59 years with active COVID-19.

This clone was detected once. The chain joins TRBV5-1 to TRBJ2-3, with 8 bases matching TRBD2. The CDR3 covers 15 residues. V lost 1 base and J lost 4; bases outside the gene matches: 5. The germline gives CDR1 SGHRS, CDR2 YFSETQ. The DNA for the CDR3 is TGCGCCAGCAGCTTGAAGGGACTAGAGGCAGATACGCAGTATTTT. Translation gives CASSLKGLEADTQYF.

The table lists this clone with a count of one. This sequence joins TRBV5-1 and TRBJ2-2, with no clear D. Germline values: CDR1 SGHRS, CDR2 YFSETQ. Trimming cost V 0 bases and J 0 bases, with 6 bases left between them. CDR3 length equals 15 residues. The CDR3 loop reads CASSLGSANTGELFF. In DNA form, the CDR3 reads TGCGCCAGCAGCTTGGGCAGTGCGAACACCGGGGAGCTGTTTTTT.

The V gene is TRBV9, the J gene TRBJ2-2, with D perhaps TRBD1 (6 bases). The CDR3 is 15 residues long. Germline CDR1 reads SGDLS; CDR2 reads YYNGEE. V gave up 0 bases and J gave up 6 bases, with 12 bases separating them. The CDR3 here is CASSVEGVPSGELFF. CDR3 bases: TGTGCCAGCAGCGTAGAGGGGGTCCCGTCCGGGGAGCTGTTTTTT.

This chain uses TRBV5-5 with TRBJ2-2; possible D gene TRBD1, 5 bases. Germline V gives CDR1 SGHKS, CDR2 YYEKEE (reference sequence). Trimming took off 4 bases at V and 8 bases at J, with 9 bases between the two ends. This CDR3 region has 12 residues. The DNA for the CDR3 is TGTGCCAGCAGCCCATGGACAGGGGAGCTGTTTTTT. Its protein is CASSPWTGELFF.

This chain links TRBV5-4 with TRBJ1-4; 7 bases align to TRBD1. Germline V gene sequence: CDR1 SGHNT, CDR2 YYREEE (reference sequence). Trimming at V came to 0 bases and at J to 2 bases, leaving 10 bases not matched to a gene. The CDR3 totals 18 residues. In DNA form, the CDR3 reads TGTGCCAGCAGCTTGGGTTTTGGGACAGAGGCTACTAATGAAAAACTGTTTTTT. Translated, it gives CASSLGFGTEATNEKLFF.

This clone was seen just once. The chain employs TRBV7-3 and TRBJ2-3, with 13 bases fitting TRBD2. V lost 1 base to trimming and J lost 2 bases; unmatched junction nucleotides: 6. CDR3 length equals 18 residues. Germline V gene sequence: CDR1 SGHTA, CDR2 FQGTGA. The CDR3 is CASSLKLAGGWTTDTQYF. The CDR3 DNA reads TGTGCCAGCAGCTTAAAACTAGCGGGAGGGTGGACCACAGATACGCAGTATTTT. Complete variable domain (other parts from reference TRBV7-3 and TRBJ2-3): GAGVSQTPSNKVTEKGKYVELRCDPISGHTALYWYRQSLGQGPEFLIYFQGTGAADDSGLPNDRFFAVRPEGSVSTLKIQRTERGDSAVYLCASSLKLAGGWTTDTQYFGPGTRLTVL.

CDR3 residues: CASSARTSGVAKNIQYF. CDR3 DNA sequence: TGTGCCAGCAGCGCCAGGACTAGCGGGGTAGCCAAAAACATTCAGTACTTC. The rearrangement joins TRBV7-8 to TRBJ2-4; the match to TRBD2 covers 12 bases. The CDR3 extends over 17 amino acids. Germline V gives CDR1 SGHVS, CDR2 FQNEAQ. V gave up 5 bases and J gave up 0 bases; unmatched junction bases: 5. Full variable domain (remainder filled in from reference TRBV7-8 and TRBJ2-4): GAGVSQSPRYKVAKRGQDVALRCDPISGHVSLFWYQQALGQGPEFLTYFQNEAQLDKSGLPSDRFFAERPEGSVSTLKIQRTQQEDSAVYLCASSARTSGVAKNIQYFGAGTRLSVL.

The chain employs TRBV19 and TRBJ1-2; maybe TRBD1 (5 bases). The V gene's germline CDR1 is LNHDA and CDR2 SQIVND (reference sequence). Trimming shortened V by 7 bases and J by 8 bases, and 17 bases separated the two germline ends. This CDR3 spans 13 amino acids. This CDR3 reads CASNAPQGWGYTF. CDR3 sequence (DNA): TGTGCCAGTAACGCACCTCAGGGATGGGGCTACACCTTC. Full variable domain (outside the CDR3, taken from reference TRBV19 and TRBJ1-2): DGGITQSPKYLFRKEGQNVTLSCEQNLNHDAMYWYRQDPGQGLRLIYYSQIVNDFQKGDIAEGYSVSREKKESFPLTVTSAQKNPTAFYLCASNAPQGWGYTFGSGTRLTVV.

This chain joins TRBV7-2 and TRBJ1-2, with D possibly being TRBD1 (5 bases). The CDR3 has 15 residues. Germline V gene sequence: CDR1 SGHTA, CDR2 FQGNSA. Trimming left V 5 bases short and J 1 base short, with 14 bases between. CDR3 in amino acids: CASSEGTGGNYGYTF. In DNA form, the CDR3 reads TGTGCCAGCAGCGAAGGGACTGGGGGTAACTATGGCTACACCTTC.